The 18 T cell receptor beta chains in this list originate from one sample, sequenced in a study of T cells in tuberculosis. Some clones are missing from TCRdb's copy, which holds only in-frame ones; the method was immunoSEQ multiplex PCR. In the table there are 25,000 to 35,000 clones, 93% of which are singletons. Sequencing was carried out using PBMCs. The receptors derive from a donor aged 10-29 years with latent tuberculosis or without tuberculosis infection.

The V call is TRBV19, the J call TRBJ2-4; D perhaps matches TRBD2 (6 bases). V was pared by 8 bases and J by 6 bases, with 14 bases between. Germline CDR1 LNHDA, CDR2 SQIVND (reference sequence). The CDR3 sequence is 13 residues long. DNA for the CDR3: TGTGCCAGTCATCGCGACGGGGGAAACATTCAGTACTTC. This gives the protein CASHRDGGNIQYF.

This sequence joins TRBV7-2 and TRBJ2-7; no reliable D call. The length of the CDR3 is 15 residues. CDR1 is SGHTA, CDR2 FQGNSA, per germline. Trimming pared 1 base from V and 4 bases from J, leaving 14 bases between. As DNA, the CDR3 is TGTGCCAGCAGCTTAGAAGTTGCTTCCGGGTACGAGCAGTACTTC. Its protein is CASSLEVASGYEQYF.

This clone occurred once. The V gene is TRBV4-1, the J gene TRBJ1-2; D is ambiguous. The CDR3 runs to 14 residues. Trimming took 1 base from V and 1 from J, leaving 7 bases between them. CDR1 is MGHRA and CDR2 is YSYEKL in the germline V gene. CDR3 bases: TGCGCCAGCAGCCAAGCCCCCAGTAACTATGGCTACACCTTC. It translates to CASSQAPSNYGYTF.

This chain links TRBV2 with TRBJ1-2, with 9 bases that match TRBD1. Trimming removed 6 bases from V and 4 bases from J; junction bases left unmatched: 9. The length of the CDR3 is 15 residues. Germline V gene data show CDR1 as SNHLY and CDR2 as FYNNEI. Here the CDR3 DNA reads TGTGCCAGCAGAAGTACAGGGGGCATCAGCTATGGCTACACCTTC. It yields the protein CASRSTGGISYGYTF.

V gene TRBV30 combines with J gene TRBJ2-1; TRBD2 matches at 8 bases. The germline gives CDR1 GTSNPN, CDR2 SVGIG (reference sequence). The CDR3 sequence is 14 residues long. V trimming: 1 base; J trimming: 9 bases; junction bases outside the gene matches: 8. Here the CDR3 DNA reads TGTGCCTGGAGTGATAGCCGGGGGGGCGCTGAGCAGTTCTTC. The encoded protein is CAWSDSRGGAEQFF.

This chain joins TRBV6-6 and TRBJ1-1; no definite D call. This CDR3 has 10 amino acids. Trimming pared 2 bases from V and 9 bases from J, leaving 4 bases between. Germline lookup yields CDR1 MNHNY and CDR2 SVGAGI (reference sequence). DNA for the CDR3: TGTGCCAGCAGTTACCTTCAAGCTTTCTTT. Translated: CASSYLQAFF.

This chain uses TRBV6-1 with TRBJ1-2; D is perhaps TRBD1 (6 bases). V was pared by 1 base and J by 5 bases, with 8 bases between. The germline CDR1 and CDR2 sequences are MNHNS and SASEGT. The CDR3 is 13 residues long. DNA for the CDR3: TGTGCCAGCAGTGAAGGGCAGGGGTATGGCTACACCTTC. Translated, it gives CASSEGQGYGYTF.

V gene TRBV28 combines with J gene TRBJ1-5; D is possibly TRBD1 (6 bases). This CDR3 contains 13 residues. Germline V CDR1 and CDR2: MDHEN, SYDVKM. The V gene lost 8 bases and the J gene lost 3 bases, with 11 bases spanning the gap. CDR3 protein: CASGGQLNQPQHF. CDR3 bases: TGTGCCAGCGGTGGACAGCTCAATCAGCCCCAGCATTTT.

This chain links TRBV29-1 with TRBJ2-1, with D perhaps matching TRBD1 (6 bases). Trimming stripped 6 bases from V and 9 bases from J, with 9 bases between. The CDR3 totals 10 residues. Germline CDR1 is SQVTM and CDR2 is ANQGSEA. The CDR3 region has the DNA TGCAGCGTAGGGACATCTGAGCAGTTCTTC. This translates into CSVGTSEQFF.

The V gene is TRBV7-8, the J gene TRBJ1-3, with TRBD1 matching 9 bases. With V trimmed by 2 bases and J by 4 bases, 6 bases remained unmatched. Germline lookup yields CDR1 SGHVS and CDR2 FQNEAQ. The CDR3 consists of 16 residues. CDR3 in DNA: TGTGCCAGCAGCTTAACCGGGACAGGGAACGGAAACACCATATATTTT. This codes for CASSLTGTGNGNTIYF.

This rearrangement joins TRBV7-2 to TRBJ2-3; D might be TRBD1 (5 bases). Germline V CDR1 and CDR2: SGHTA, FQGNSA. The CDR3 consists of 16 residues. The V end was cut by 5 bases, the J end by 6 bases, with 21 bases between. CDR3 bases: TGTGCCAGCAGCCAAAGCATTGCTCAGGGTATGGATACGCAGTATTTT. It specifies CASSQSIAQGMDTQYF.

The genes are TRBV27 and TRBJ2-3; TRBD1 agrees at 12 bases. This CDR3 spans 20 amino acids. The germline V gene has CDR1 MNHEY and CDR2 SMNVEV (reference sequence). The ends lost 3 bases at V and 6 bases at J; junction bases unmatched: 19. This CDR3 is CASSFGRDRGRIQVWDTQYF. The DNA for the CDR3 is TGTGCCAGCAGTTTTGGGAGGGACAGGGGGCGAATTCAGGTCTGGGATACGCAGTATTTT.

This chain uses TRBV7-9 with TRBJ1-1, with D tentatively TRBD1 (5 bases). The CDR3 contains 14 residues. V was trimmed by 2 bases and J by 7 bases, leaving 14 bases between them. Germline CDR1 and CDR2: SEHNR and FQNEAQ (reference sequence). For the CDR3, the DNA is TGTGCCAGCAGCTTATCCCGACAGCGCGGTGAAGCTTTCTTT. Amino acids: CASSLSRQRGEAFF.

Only a few counts were recorded for this clone. V and J are TRBV2 and TRBJ2-2; a weak D match, TRBD2 (6 bases). Trimming removed 7 bases at V and 6 bases at J, with 12 bases between. The CDR3 runs to 13 residues. Germline V gene sequence: CDR1 SNHLY, CDR2 FYNNEI. CDR3: CASIGGWAGELFF. Here the CDR3 DNA reads TGTGCCAGCATTGGAGGGTGGGCCGGGGAGCTGTTTTTT.

This clone was found once. The rearrangement uses TRBV15 and TRBJ1-5; D is uncertain. This CDR3 is 14 amino acids long. Trimming took off 1 base at V and 7 bases at J, with 11 bases between the two ends. Germline-derived CDR1 and CDR2 are LNHNV and YYDKDF (reference sequence). The CDR3 DNA sequence: TGTGCCACCAGCAGAGGAAACGGGGTCCAGCCCCAGCATTTT. Translation gives CATSRGNGVQPQHF.

The chain carries TRBV19 and TRBJ1-4; D unresolved. Trimming took 1 base from V and 12 from J, leaving 12 bases between them. Germline V gives CDR1 LNHDA, CDR2 SQIVND (reference sequence). The CDR3 is 13 residues long. The CDR3 DNA is TGTGCCAGTAGTATAGTTGGCATTCCCGAACTGTTTTTT. As protein: CASSIVGIPELFF.

The J gene is TRBJ1-2, the V gene TRBV9, with D maybe TRBD1 (6 bases). CDR1 SGDLS and CDR2 YYNGEE come from the germline V gene. Trimming pared 0 bases from V and 4 bases from J, leaving 13 bases between. The CDR3 loop spans 15 amino acids. In DNA, the CDR3 is TGTGCCAGCAGCGTAGATAGGACAGTAGCCTATGGCTACACCTTC. This encodes CASSVDRTVAYGYTF.

V is TRBV6-5 and J is TRBJ2-7, with 9 bases aligning to TRBD1. Germline trimming cut 6 bases from V and 4 bases from J; bases unmatched to any gene: 7. Germline values: CDR1 MNHEY, CDR2 SVGAGI. The CDR3 runs 14 residues. CDR3 DNA sequence: TGTGCCAGCAGCCTATTACAGGGGGCGTACGAGCAGTACTTC. This translates into CASSLLQGAYEQYF.